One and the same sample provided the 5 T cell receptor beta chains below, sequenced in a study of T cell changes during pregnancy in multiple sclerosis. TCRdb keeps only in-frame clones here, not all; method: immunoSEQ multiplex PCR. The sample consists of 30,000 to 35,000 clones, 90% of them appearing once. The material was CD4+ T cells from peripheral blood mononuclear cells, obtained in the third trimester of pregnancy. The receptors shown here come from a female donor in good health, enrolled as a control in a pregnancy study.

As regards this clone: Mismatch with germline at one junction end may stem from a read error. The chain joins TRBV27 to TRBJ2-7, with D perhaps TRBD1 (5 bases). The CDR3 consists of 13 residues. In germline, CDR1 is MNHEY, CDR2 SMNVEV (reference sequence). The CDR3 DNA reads TGTGCCAGCAGTTTCAGGGCATACTACGGGCAGTACTTC. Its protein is CASSFRAYYGQYF.

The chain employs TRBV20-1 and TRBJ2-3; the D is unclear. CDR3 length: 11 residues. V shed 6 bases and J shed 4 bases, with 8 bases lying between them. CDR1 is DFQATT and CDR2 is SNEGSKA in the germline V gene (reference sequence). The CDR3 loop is CSAPFPDTQYF. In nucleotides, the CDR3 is TGCAGTGCCCCTTTCCCAGATACGCAGTATTTT.

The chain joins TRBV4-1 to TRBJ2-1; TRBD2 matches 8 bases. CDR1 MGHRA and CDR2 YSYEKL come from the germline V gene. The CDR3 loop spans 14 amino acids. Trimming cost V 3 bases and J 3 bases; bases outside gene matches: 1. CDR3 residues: CASSQAGGYNEQFF. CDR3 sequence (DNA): TGCGCCAGCAGCCAGGCGGGGGGCTACAATGAGCAGTTCTTC.

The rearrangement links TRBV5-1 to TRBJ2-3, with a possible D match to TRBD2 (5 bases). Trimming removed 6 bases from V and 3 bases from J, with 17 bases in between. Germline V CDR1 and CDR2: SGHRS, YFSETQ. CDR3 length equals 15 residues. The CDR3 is CASTWSGTPTDTQYF. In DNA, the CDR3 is TGCGCCAGCACCTGGTCGGGAACGCCAACAGATACGCAGTATTTT.

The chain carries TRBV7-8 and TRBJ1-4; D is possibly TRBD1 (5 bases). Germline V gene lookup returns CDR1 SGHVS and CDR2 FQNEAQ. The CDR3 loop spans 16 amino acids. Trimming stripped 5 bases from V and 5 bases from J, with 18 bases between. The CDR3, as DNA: TGTGCCAGCAGCATCGAGTTAGGGGCCGGGAATGAAAAACTGTTTTTT. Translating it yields CASSIELGAGNEKLFF. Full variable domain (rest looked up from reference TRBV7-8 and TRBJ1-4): GAGVSQSPRYKVAKRGQDVALRCDPISGHVSLFWYQQALGQGPEFLTYFQNEAQLDKSGLPSDRFFAERPEGSVSTLKIQRTQQEDSAVYLCASSIELGAGNEKLFFGSGTQLSVL.